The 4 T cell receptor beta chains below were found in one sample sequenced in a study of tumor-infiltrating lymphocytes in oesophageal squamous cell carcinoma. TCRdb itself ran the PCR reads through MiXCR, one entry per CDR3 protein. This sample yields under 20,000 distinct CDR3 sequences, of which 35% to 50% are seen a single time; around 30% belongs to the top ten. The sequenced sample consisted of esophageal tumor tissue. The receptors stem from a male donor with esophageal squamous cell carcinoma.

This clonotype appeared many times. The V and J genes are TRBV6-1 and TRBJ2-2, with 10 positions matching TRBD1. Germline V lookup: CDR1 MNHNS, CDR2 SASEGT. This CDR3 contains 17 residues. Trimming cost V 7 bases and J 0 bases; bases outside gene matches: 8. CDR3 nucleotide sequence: TGTGCCAGCACCGCGGGACAGGGGATCGCGAACACCGGGGAGCTGTTTTTT. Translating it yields CASTAGQGIANTGELFF.

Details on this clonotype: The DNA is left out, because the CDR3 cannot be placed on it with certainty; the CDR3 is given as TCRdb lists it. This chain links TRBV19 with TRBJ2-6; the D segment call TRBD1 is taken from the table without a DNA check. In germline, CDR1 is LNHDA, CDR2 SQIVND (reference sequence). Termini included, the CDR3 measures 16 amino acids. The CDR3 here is CASSPPTGDLRAVLRF.

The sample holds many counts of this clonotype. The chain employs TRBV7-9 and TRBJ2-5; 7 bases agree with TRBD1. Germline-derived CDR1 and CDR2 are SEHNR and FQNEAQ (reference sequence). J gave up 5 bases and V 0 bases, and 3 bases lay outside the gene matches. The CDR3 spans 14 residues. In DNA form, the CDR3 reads TGTGCCAGCAGCTTAGCCGGGACAGACGAGACCCAGTACTTC. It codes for CASSLAGTDETQYF.

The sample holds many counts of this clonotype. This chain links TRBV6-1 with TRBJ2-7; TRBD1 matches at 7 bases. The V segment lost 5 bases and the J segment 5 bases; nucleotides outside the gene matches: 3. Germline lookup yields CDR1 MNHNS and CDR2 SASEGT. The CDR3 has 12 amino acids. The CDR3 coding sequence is TGTGCCAGCAGTTATCAGGGGGACGAGCAGTACTTC. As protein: CASSYQGDEQYF.